A selection of T cell receptor beta chains follows, all from one sample in a study of beta chain features in type 1 diabetes. Sequenced by immunoSEQ multiplex PCR; TCRdb stores in-frame clones only, minus some. The table has 680,000 or so clones, roughly 16% seen once; the top ten hold 0.093%. Specimen: naive CD4+ T cells from blood. These receptors were collected from a man in his late teens or twenties in good health. Each CDR3 is given with its conserved first and last residue. D genes are given only for firm matches. Expanded clones get a size class; other rows say once, few or many, or leave the size out.

abundance	d_gene	v_gene	j_gene	CDR3nt	CDR3aa
.	.	TRBV21-1	TRBJ2-7	TGTGCCAGCAGCCCGAGCGGGACTACCCCCTACGAGCAGTACTTC	CASSPSGTTPYEQYF
.	.	TRBV18	TRBJ2-2	TGTGCCAGCTCACCACGTGGGTTGGCTAACACCGGGGAGCTGTTTTTT	CASSPRGLANTGELFF
.	.	TRBV21-1	TRBJ2-1	TGTGCCAGCATAGGAGGGTCGGTTGAGCAGTTCTTC	CASIGGSVEQFF
.	TRBD1	TRBV5-1	TRBJ2-7	TGCGCCAGCAGCCGGGACAGATTCGATTCCTACGAGCAGTACTTC	CASSRDRFDSYEQYF
few	TRBD2	TRBV4-1	TRBJ2-1	TGCGCCAGCAGCTCCGCTAGCGGGAGGTGGGTGTCCTACAATGAGCAGTTCTTC	CASSSASGRWVSYNEQFF
few	.	TRBV9	TRBJ2-1	TGTGCCAGCAGCGCAAATGGGGGTGAGCAGTTCTTC	CASSANGGEQFF
.	TRBD2	TRBV27	TRBJ2-1	TGTGCCAGCAGTTTACCCCGGGGGGGCCGAAATGAGCAGTTCTTC	CASSLPRGGRNEQFF
few	.	TRBV4-1	TRBJ1-5	TGCGCCAGCAGCCAAGGGTACGTTAGCAATCAGCCCCAGCATTTT	CASSQGYVSNQPQHF
many	.	TRBV25-1	TRBJ2-6	TGTGCCAGCAGTGCCCGGGGCTCTGGGGCCAACGTCCTGACTTTC	CASSARGSGANVLTF
few	.	TRBV30	TRBJ2-1	TGTGCCTGGAGGTTACTAGTCCATGAGCAGTTCTTC	CAWRLLVHEQFF
few	.	TRBV20-1	TRBJ1-2	TGCAGTGCTAGAGGTGGCAGGGGCTACACCTTC	CSARGGRGYTF
.	.	TRBV5-4	TRBJ2-3	TGTGCCAGCAGCTTGGGCTCTACCACTAGCACAGATACGCAGTATTTT	CASSLGSTTSTDTQYF
few	.	TRBV10-3	TRBJ1-1	TGTGCCATCAGTGAGCGGGCAGCTGAAGCTTTCTTT	CAISERAAEAFF
.	.	TRBV5-1	TRBJ2-1	TGCGCCAGCAGCGGGGGGACATCGAGCTCCTACAATGAGCAGTTCTTC	CASSGGTSSSYNEQFF
few	.	TRBV28	TRBJ2-7	TGTGCCAGCAGCACTCTCAGGGTCTCCTACGAGCAGTACTTC	CASSTLRVSYEQYF
.	.	TRBV5-4	TRBJ2-1	TGTGCCAGCAGCTTGGGGTGGGGGTTAAACAATGAGCAGTTCTTC	CASSLGWGLNNEQFF
.	.	TRBV6-1	TRBJ1-1	TGTGCCAGCAGACTTTGGGGAACGAACACTGAAGCTTTCTTT	CASRLWGTNTEAFF
few	.	TRBV25-1	TRBJ1-6	TGTGCCAGCAGTGAATATGTCCCCGCGAATTCACCCCTCCACTTT	CASSEYVPANSPLHF
.	.	TRBV2	TRBJ1-1	TGTGCCAGCAGTGTAGTCCTCATGAACACTGAAGCTTTCTTT	CASSVVLMNTEAFF
few	TRBD2	TRBV11-2	TRBJ2-5	TGTGCCAGCAGCAGCGGACTAGCCCAAGAGACCCAGTACTTC	CASSSGLAQETQYF
.	TRBD1	TRBV5-1	TRBJ2-1	TGCGCCAGCAGCTCCGGACAGGGCACTGAGCAGTTCTTC	CASSSGQGTEQFF
.	.	TRBV10-3	TRBJ1-2	TGTGCCATCAGTGAGTCACTGGGGTCCTATGGCTACACCTTC	CAISESLGSYGYTF
.	.	TRBV2	TRBJ1-5	TGTGCCAGCAGTGAAGACCGGGGGCGGGTTCAGCCCCAGCATTTT	CASSEDRGRVQPQHF
.	TRBD1	TRBV11-2	TRBJ2-7	TGTGCCAGCACCCACCTACGGGACAGGGGCTACGAGCAGTACTTC	CASTHLRDRGYEQYF
.	TRBD1	TRBV28	TRBJ1-2	TGTGCCAGCAGTCCTCCCAGGGGGACAGAAAGAAGCTACACCTTC	CASSPPRGTERSYTF
.	.	TRBV7-3	TRBJ1-2	TGTGCCAGCAGCCCCATCGAAAGGGGCGGCTACACCTTC	CASSPIERGGYTF
.	.	TRBV6-6	TRBJ1-1	TGTGCCGGATCGGGAGATGAGGGCAGGTACACTGAAGCTTTCTTT	CAGSGDEGRYTEAFF
few	.	TRBV29-1	TRBJ1-4	TGCAGCGTTGGACTAAGGCTTAATGAAAAACTGTTTTTT	CSVGLRLNEKLFF
once	.	TRBV18	TRBJ2-5	TGTGCCAGCTCACCACCCCCAGTCCGAGAGACCCAGTACTTC	CASSPPPVRETQYF
few	.	TRBV5-1	TRBJ2-5	TGCGCCAGCAGCTTCGCCCCACAAGAGACCCAGTACTTC	CASSFAPQETQYF
.	.	TRBV19	TRBJ1-2	TGTGCCAGTAGTTATTACACTGACTATGGCTACACCTTC	CASSYYTDYGYTF
few	.	TRBV29-1	TRBJ2-2	TGCAGCGTTCGTGGGGACTTATACACCGGGGAGCTGTTTTTT	CSVRGDLYTGELFF
.	.	TRBV27	TRBJ1-5	TGTGCCAGCAGTTTAGAGGGATATAGCAATCAGCCCCAGCATTTT	CASSLEGYSNQPQHF
few	.	TRBV6-5	TRBJ1-3	TGTGCCACCCGAAGGCCAGGGAACTCTGGAAACACCATATATTTT	CATRRPGNSGNTIYF
few	.	TRBV20-1	TRBJ1-1	TGCAGTGGTCGTGAAGCTTTCTTT	CSGREAFF
few	.	TRBV7-8	TRBJ2-1	TGTGCCAGCAGCAGGGACTGGTGGAGCTCTTCAAATGAGCAGTTCTTC	CASSRDWWSSSNEQFF
few	.	TRBV28	TRBJ2-5	TGTGCCAGCAGTCTCTGGGCCAGTTTAGGAGGGGGAAAGACCCAGTACTTC	CASSLWASLGGGKTQYF
.	TRBD1	TRBV28	TRBJ1-2	TGTGCCAGCAGTTCAAACAGGGGGCGGAATGGCTACACCTTC	CASSSNRGRNGYTF
few	TRBD1	TRBV28	TRBJ2-2	TGTGCCAGCAGTTTACGGGACAGGGTTTCCGGGGAGCTGTTTTTT	CASSLRDRVSGELFF
.	TRBD1	TRBV29-1	TRBJ1-2	TGCAGCGCTGCACCGGGACAGCACTATGGCTACACCTTC	CSAAPGQHYGYTF
.	.	TRBV15	TRBJ1-1	TGTGCCACCAGCTTAGAGACGGTGAACACTGAAGCTTTCTTT	CATSLETVNTEAFF
few	.	TRBV9	TRBJ2-5	TGTGCCAGCAGCGTAGCCCCGACCGGGGATGAGACCCAGTACTTC	CASSVAPTGDETQYF
.	.	TRBV7-2	TRBJ1-2	TGTGCCAGCAGCTTGGGAGGCCGGAACTATGGCTACACCTTC	CASSLGGRNYGYTF
few	.	TRBV18	TRBJ2-5	TGTGCCAGCTCACCAGTTTCGGAGACCCAGTACTTC	CASSPVSETQYF